Shown below are 29 T cell receptor beta chains from a single sample sequenced in a study of cytomegalovirus exposure and HLA in healthy donors. Vbeta (60) and Jbeta (13) primers were used in the PCR. The data were produced by immunoSEQ multiplex PCR, yet TCRdb's version contains in-frame clones alone and is incomplete. Seen here are approximately 70,000 clones, approximately 70% observed once, and the top ten hold nearly 10%. The sample comprised PBMCs. All receptors come from a woman aged 45-59 years in good health and CMV-seropositive.

The genes are TRBV9 and TRBJ2-1; the match to TRBD1 covers 7 bases. Trimming at V came to 3 bases and at J to 1 base, leaving 4 bases not matched to a gene. Germline CDR1 reads SGDLS; CDR2 reads YYNGEE. The CDR3 contains 15 residues. The CDR3 nucleotides read TGTGCCAGCAGCGGAGGACAGGCGTCCTACAATGAGCAGTTCTTC. It codes for CASSGGQASYNEQFF.

V and J are TRBV28 and TRBJ2-7, with 9 bases matching TRBD1. Germline V CDR1 and CDR2: MDHEN, SYDVKM. Germline trimming cut 8 bases from V and 3 bases from J; bases unmatched to any gene: 14. The CDR3 has 16 residues. Here the CDR3 reads CASFTGWGQGDYEQYF. The DNA for the CDR3 is TGTGCCAGCTTCACGGGGTGGGGACAGGGAGACTACGAGCAGTACTTC.

The chain joins TRBV5-1 to TRBJ1-5; D is possibly TRBD1 (5 bases). Trimming pared 6 bases from V and 0 bases from J, leaving 16 bases between. Germline CDR1 is SGHRS and CDR2 is YFSETQ. This CDR3 is 16 amino acids long. DNA for the CDR3: TGCGCCAGCAATCGACTCCGGGGGGTTAGCAATCAGCCCCAGCATTTT. Translation: CASNRLRGVSNQPQHF. Based on the CDR3 plus reference TRBV5-1 and TRBJ1-5, the full variable domain is KAGVTQTPRYLIKTRGQQVTLSCSPISGHRSVSWYQQTPGQGLQFLFEYFSETQRNKGNFPGRFSGRQFSNSRSEMNVSTLELGDSALYLCASNRLRGVSNQPQHFGDGTRLSIL.

This rearrangement joins TRBV10-1 to TRBJ1-1, with D possibly TRBD1 on 6 matching bases. This CDR3 has 16 amino acids. V was cut by 0 bases and J by 4 bases, with 15 bases left in between. Germline-derived CDR1 and CDR2 are WNHNN and SYGVQD (reference sequence). The CDR3, as DNA: TGCGCCAGCAGTGAGTCCGGGACACACATCCGCACTGAAGCTTTCTTT. Protein: CASSESGTHIRTEAFF.

The genes are TRBV7-5 and TRBJ1-1. TRBV7-5 counts as a pseudogene. The CDR3 consists of 16 residues. The CDR3, as DNA: TGTGTCAGAAGCTTAGAGGAGAAAAATCTGAACACTGAAGCTTTCTTT. It is translated as CVRSLEEKNLNTEAFF.

This clone was recorded once. Other DNA sequences in the sample encode the same CDR3. The chain uses TRBV18 and TRBJ1-2, with D possibly being TRBD1 (6 bases). The CDR3 covers 13 residues. Germline V CDR1 and CDR2: KGHSH, LQKENI. Deletions cut 3 bases from V and 2 bases from J, with 7 bases between. CDR3 protein: CASSPDRNYGYTF. In DNA, the CDR3 is TGTGCCAGCTCACCTGACAGGAACTATGGCTACACCTTC.

The chain carries TRBV11-3 and TRBJ2-3; D perhaps matches TRBD1 (5 bases). The CDR3 loop spans 13 amino acids. Germline V CDR1 and CDR2: SGHNT, YENEEA. The V gene lost 2 bases and the J gene lost 4 bases, with 7 bases spanning the gap. Here the CDR3 DNA reads TGTGCCAGCAGCTTAAGCAGGGCAGATACGCAGTATTTT. This encodes CASSLSRADTQYF. The full variable domain, with the rest looked up from reference TRBV11-3 and TRBJ2-3, is EAGVVQSPRYKIIEKKQPVAFWCNPISGHNTLYWYLQNLGQGPELLIRYENEEAVDDSQLPKDRFSAERLKGVDSTLKIQPAELGDSAVYLCASSLSRADTQYFGPGTRLTVL.

V gene TRBV27 combines with J gene TRBJ1-3, with D unresolved. CDR1 and CDR2 from the germline V gene are MNHEY and SMNVEV (reference sequence). The germline V and J ends were trimmed by 5 bases and 3 bases, with 8 bases remaining between them. The CDR3 is 13 amino acids. CDR3 nucleotide sequence: TGTGCCAGCAGTAGTCAACTTGGAAACACCATATATTTT. It yields the protein CASSSQLGNTIYF.

The chain has TRBV7-9 and TRBJ1-1; D call uncertain. Germline loops: CDR1 SEHNR, CDR2 FQNEAQ (reference sequence). The CDR3 loop spans 13 amino acids. V was clipped by 1 base and J by 1 base, with 4 bases between them. CDR3 sequence (DNA): TGTGCCAGCAGCTTAGAAGCGAACACTGAAGCTTTCTTT. The encoded protein is CASSLEANTEAFF.

In its sample, this clone was seen once. The chain couples TRBV28 to TRBJ2-1, with 9 bases aligning to TRBD1. V lost 6 bases to trimming and J lost 2 bases; unmatched junction nucleotides: 5. Germline CDR1 is MDHEN and CDR2 is SYDVKM. This CDR3 spans 15 amino acids. The CDR3 here is CASRAGTGTYNEQFF. The CDR3 nucleotides are TGTGCCAGCAGAGCCGGGACAGGGACCTACAATGAGCAGTTCTTC.

V usage is TRBV5-5 and J usage is TRBJ2-3; 11 bases align to TRBD2. Trimming took 0 bases from V and 7 from J; bases not matched to a gene: 7. Germline CDR1 is SGHKS and CDR2 is YYEKEE (reference sequence). The CDR3 has 16 residues. The CDR3 sequence is CASSLEYLAGGYTQYF. Written as DNA, the CDR3 is TGTGCCAGCAGCTTGGAGTACCTAGCGGGAGGTTATACGCAGTATTTT.

The V and J genes are TRBV5-1 and TRBJ2-1; D remains ambiguous. V lost 0 bases and J lost 7, with 11 bases in between. CDR3 size: 14 residues. The germline CDR1 and CDR2 sequences are SGHRS and YFSETQ. DNA for the CDR3: TGCGCCAGCAGCTTGGTAGCCGGTATTAATGAGCAGTTCTTC. Protein: CASSLVAGINEQFF. The full variable domain, rest sourced from reference TRBV5-1 and TRBJ2-1, is KAGVTQTPRYLIKTRGQQVTLSCSPISGHRSVSWYQQTPGQGLQFLFEYFSETQRNKGNFPGRFSGRQFSNSRSEMNVSTLELGDSALYLCASSLVAGINEQFFGPGTRLTVL.

Comments on this clone: One end of the junction is discordant with germline, which a read error may explain. This chain connects TRBV4-2 to TRBJ2-7; 12 nucleotides agree with TRBD2. The CDR3 extends over 16 amino acids. Germline V gene lookup returns CDR1 LGHNA and CDR2 YNFKEQ. The CDR3 protein is CTSSVGGTSGPYEQYF. The DNA of the CDR3 is TGTACCAGCAGCGTCGGCGGGACTAGCGGGCCCTACGAGCAGTACTTC.

This chain uses TRBV7-2 with TRBJ2-3, with a weak D call TRBD2 (6 bases). CDR3 length: 14 residues. CDR1 and CDR2 from the germline V gene are SGHTA and FQGNSA. V was trimmed by 6 bases and J by 3 bases, leaving 13 bases between them. The CDR3 coding sequence is TGTGCCAGCAGATTGGGGGGTACGACAGATACGCAGTATTTT. Translating gives CASRLGGTTDTQYF.

V usage is TRBV29-1 and J usage is TRBJ2-3; 8 bases map to TRBD2. Trimming at V came to 2 bases and at J to 0 bases, leaving 7 bases not matched to a gene. The germline CDR1 and CDR2 sequences are SQVTM and ANQGSEA. CDR3 size: 16 residues. The DNA for the CDR3 is TGCAGCGTTGAATACCGGGAGGGCCATAGCACAGATACGCAGTATTTT. Translating gives CSVEYREGHSTDTQYF.

This clone was seen just once. The genes are TRBV5-4 and TRBJ1-1, with a weak D call TRBD1 (5 bases). Germline-derived CDR1 and CDR2 are SGHNT and YYREEE (reference sequence). With 4 bases removed from V and 4 bases from J, the gap between germline ends came to 14 bases. The CDR3 is made up of 14 amino acids. The CDR3 reads CASSQDTGTTEAFF. In DNA form, the CDR3 reads TGTGCCAGCAGCCAAGATACAGGCACCACTGAAGCTTTCTTT.

This clone was recorded a few times. The chain recombines TRBV4-3 with TRBJ2-2; D may be TRBD2 (5 bases). The CDR3 loop spans 17 amino acids. Per germline, CDR1 LGHNA and CDR2 YSLEER. V lost 0 bases and J 4 bases, leaving 15 bases between the germline ends. The CDR3 region is CASSQDKLLGSTGELFF. The CDR3 coding sequence is TGCGCCAGCAGCCAAGATAAACTTCTGGGGAGCACCGGGGAGCTGTTTTTT.

This chain's CDR3 is CASSPSGKGEQYF. The CDR3 coding sequence is TGTGCCAGTAGTCCGTCGGGGAAAGGCGAGCAGTACTTC. The chain uses TRBV19 and TRBJ2-7; D possibly corresponds to TRBD2 (5 bases). CDR3 size: 13 residues. In germline, CDR1 is LNHDA, CDR2 SQIVND (reference sequence). The germline V and J ends were trimmed by 5 bases and 6 bases, with 14 bases remaining between them.

This chain uses TRBV7-9 with TRBJ2-2; D remains ambiguous. Germline V CDR1 and CDR2: SEHNR, FQNEAQ (reference sequence). V was cut by 6 bases and J by 10 bases, with 9 bases left in between. The length of the CDR3 is 11 residues. This chain's CDR3 is CASRSSVELFF. Here the CDR3 DNA reads TGTGCCAGCAGGTCCTCCGTGGAGCTGTTTTTT.

V is TRBV10-3 and J is TRBJ2-7, with 10 bases aligning to TRBD1. The CDR3 consists of 13 residues. Germline V CDR1 and CDR2: ENHRY, SYGVKD. The V segment lost 6 bases and the J segment 3 bases; nucleotides outside the gene matches: 2. This CDR3 is CAISGTGDYEQYF. CDR3 bases: TGTGCCATCAGCGGGACAGGGGACTACGAGCAGTACTTC.

This chain connects TRBV9 to TRBJ2-2; 8 bases fit TRBD2. The CDR3 spans 15 residues. CDR1 is SGDLS and CDR2 is YYNGEE in the germline V gene. V was clipped by 4 bases and J by 5 bases; unmatched bases: 7. The CDR3 reads CASSQSGSGTGELFF. CDR3 DNA sequence: TGTGCCAGCAGCCAGAGCGGGAGTGGGACCGGGGAGCTGTTTTTT.

This clone occurred a few times. This sequence joins TRBV28 and TRBJ2-7, with D possibly matching TRBD2 (6 bases). Trimming took off 5 bases at V and 3 bases at J, with 20 bases between the two ends. The CDR3 extends over 16 amino acids. Looked up from germline, CDR1 is MDHEN and CDR2 is SYDVKM. The CDR3 nucleotides read TGTGCCAGCAGTAATCCCCTTTTGGGGAGGCTCTACGAGCAGTACTTC. Its translation is CASSNPLLGRLYEQYF.

The chain links TRBV4-3 to TRBJ2-1, with 10 bases that match TRBD2. Germline CDR1 and CDR2: LGHNA and YSLEER. This CDR3 has 17 amino acids. V lost 1 base, J lost 8 bases, and 11 bases stayed unmatched. This chain's CDR3 is CASSQGSTAGGPYEQFF. In nucleotides, the CDR3 is TGCGCCAGCAGCCAAGGTTCTACAGCGGGGGGGCCCTATGAGCAGTTCTTC.

V is TRBV27 and J is TRBJ1-6, with 7 bases lining up with TRBD1. CDR3 length equals 14 residues. With V trimmed by 4 bases and J by 6 bases, 3 bases remained unmatched. Germline V CDR1 and CDR2: MNHEY, SMNVEV (reference sequence). The CDR3 DNA sequence: TGTGCCAGCAGTTCTGGACAGGCTAATTCACCCCTCCACTTT. Its protein is CASSSGQANSPLHF.

The sample holds a few counts of this clone. V is TRBV2 and J is TRBJ2-1; 13 bases match TRBD2. The CDR3 is 16 amino acids. J gave up 7 bases and V 2 bases, and 5 bases lay outside the gene matches. From germline, CDR1 is SNHLY and CDR2 FYNNEI. The CDR3 region is CASSEPGLAGRNEQFF. For the CDR3, the DNA is TGTGCCAGCAGTGAACCGGGACTAGCGGGGAGAAATGAGCAGTTCTTC.

The chain's CDR3 is CASSFYRNTGELFF. The CDR3 bases are TGTGCCAGCAGTTTTTACAGGAACACCGGGGAGCTGTTTTTT. The V and J genes are TRBV6-1 and TRBJ2-2; D is unclear. Trimming shortened V by 5 bases and J by 1 base, and 8 bases separated the two germline ends. CDR3 length equals 14 residues. CDR1 and CDR2 (germline): MNHNS, SASEGT.

V usage is TRBV29-1 and J usage is TRBJ1-1, with TRBD1 matching over 8 bases. The trim removed 5 bases at V and 1 base at J, leaving 6 bases unmatched. CDR3 size: 14 residues. In germline, CDR1 is SQVTM, CDR2 ANQGSEA. CDR3 coding DNA: TGCAGCGTTCCCTCCGGGACAGGGAACACTGAAGCTTTCTTT. It codes for CSVPSGTGNTEAFF.

The chain has TRBV2 and TRBJ2-1, with a possible D match to TRBD2 (6 bases). Per the germline V gene, CDR1 is SNHLY and CDR2 is FYNNEI. The CDR3 sequence is 14 residues long. Trimming shortened V by 7 bases and J by 1 base, and 11 bases separated the two germline ends. For the CDR3, the DNA is TGTGCCAGCACGGGAGCTTTGTCCTACAATGAGCAGTTCTTC. Its translation: CASTGALSYNEQFF.

The V and J genes are TRBV30 and TRBJ1-5; perhaps TRBD1 as D (6 bases). CDR1 is GTSNPN, CDR2 SVGIG, per germline (reference sequence). The V end lost 2 bases, the J end lost 1 base, and 12 bases lay between the germline ends. The CDR3 spans 15 residues. CDR3 in DNA: TGTGCCTGGAGTTTCACAAGGGGGAGCAATCAGCCCCAGCATTTT. This encodes CAWSFTRGSNQPQHF. The variable domain in full, with the rest retrieved from reference TRBV30 and TRBJ1-5, is SQTIHQWPATLVQPVGSPLSLECTVEGTSNPNLYWYRQAAGRGLQLLFYSVGIGQISSEVPQNLSASRPQDRQFILSSKKLLLSDSGFYLCAWSFTRGSNQPQHFGDGTRLSIL.